This T cell receptor beta chain appears in the sequencing data of a study of long-term antiretroviral therapy in people with HIV. Notes on the study in general: The clones with expansion before ART were dominant in the repertoire at all time points. Adherence to ART, viral resistance and therapy changes lacked any data. Collection spanned 2004 to 2017; ART regimens may be less effective than current ones.

Worth noting for this clone: Its antigen is not identified.

Survey level was the resolution at which the v3.0 immunoSEQ assay ran. Here immunoSEQ multiplex PCR was the method, and the copy in TCRdb shows in-frame clones only, minus some. The data contain 20,000 to 25,000 clones, over 75% of them singletons. The material sequenced was unsorted PBMCs, taken 0.6 years after starting antiretroviral therapy. The clonotype comes from a man aged 60 to 69 with HIV.

DNA for the CDR3: TGTGCCAGCAGCTTAGTCGGCCCCGGGACTAGCGCCGAAGAGACCCAGTACTTC. It yields the protein CASSLVGPGTSAEETQYF. The chain carries TRBV11-3 and TRBJ2-5, with 10 bases aligning to TRBD2. Germline V CDR1 and CDR2: SGHNT, YENEEA. V gave up 1 base and J gave up 3 bases; unmatched junction bases: 11. CDR3 size: 18 residues.